The 28 T cell receptor beta chains reported below all come from one sample, sequenced in a study of technical replicates of blood from several donors. TCRdb's table, derived via immunoSEQ multiplex PCR, lists solely in-frame clones and lacks some. The sample lists 99,000 or so clones; 95% were seen once. Sequenced: T cells isolated from PBMCs. The receptor set was obtained from a human donor in good health.

This sequence joins TRBV19 and TRBJ2-2, with D possibly matching TRBD1 (5 bases). The germline V gene has CDR1 LNHDA and CDR2 SQIVND (reference sequence). V lost 7 bases and J 0 bases, leaving 15 bases between the germline ends. The CDR3 loop spans 16 amino acids. The CDR3 DNA reads as TGTGCCAGTACCCTAGACAGTATAACGAACACCGGGGAGCTGTTTTTT. Encoded protein: CASTLDSITNTGELFF.

The rearrangement uses TRBV30 and TRBJ1-1; tentative D call: TRBD1 (6 bases). The germline V gene encodes CDR1 GTSNPN and CDR2 SVGIG (reference sequence). V lost 3 bases and J lost 1, with 15 bases in between. The CDR3 is 15 amino acids. CDR3 in DNA: TGTGCCTGGAGCCTTTTGGGGGCACCGAACACTGAAGCTTTCTTT. Residues: CAWSLLGAPNTEAFF.

This chain connects TRBV5-4 to TRBJ1-1; a weak D match, TRBD1 (5 bases). V dropped 2 bases and J dropped 2 bases, with 7 bases sitting between them. Germline V gives CDR1 SGHNT, CDR2 YYREEE (reference sequence). This CDR3 has 13 amino acids. The CDR3 nucleotides are TGTGCCAGCAGCTTCGACAGAAACACTGAAGCTTTCTTT. This sequence encodes CASSFDRNTEAFF.

The J gene is TRBJ2-7, the V gene TRBV7-2; 7 nucleotides agree with TRBD2. CDR3 length equals 13 residues. V was pared by 8 bases and J by 5 bases, with 9 bases of the junction left unmatched. In germline, CDR1 is SGHTA, CDR2 FQGNSA. The DNA for the CDR3 is TGTGCCAGCGCTGAACCGCGGGGGAACGAGCAGTACTTC. It specifies CASAEPRGNEQYF.

This sequence joins TRBV11-2 and TRBJ2-7, with D hard to call. Looked up from germline, CDR1 is SGHAT and CDR2 is FQNNGV. This CDR3 region has 16 residues. The ends were cut back, 1 base at V and 5 bases at J, with 18 bases in the middle. The CDR3 protein is CASSLGYSTQIHEQYF. DNA for the CDR3: TGTGCCAGCAGCTTAGGGTACTCGACTCAAATCCACGAGCAGTACTTC.

This clone was detected a few times. V and J are TRBV10-3 and TRBJ1-2; TRBD1 agrees at 11 bases. With V trimmed by 6 bases and J by 4 bases, 7 bases remained unmatched. The CDR3 has 15 amino acids. Germline V gene sequence: CDR1 ENHRY, CDR2 SYGVKD. The CDR3 DNA is TGTGCCATCAGCTGGACAGGGGGCGACAGCTATGGCTACACCTTC. This sequence encodes CAISWTGGDSYGYTF.

The chain employs TRBV29-1 and TRBJ2-3; 7 bases fit TRBD1. The CDR3 spans 21 residues. CDR1 is SQVTM and CDR2 is ANQGSEA in the germline V gene. V lost 0 bases and J lost 0; bases outside the gene matches: 21. The CDR3 spells CSVEDAPGTAPLRYSTDTQYF. CDR3 bases: TGCAGCGTTGAAGATGCCCCGGGGACAGCCCCTCTAAGATATAGCACAGATACGCAGTATTTT.

This chain links TRBV11-2 with TRBJ2-7; 12 nucleotides line up with TRBD1. V was pared by 7 bases and J by 7 bases, with 11 bases of the junction left unmatched. The CDR3 length is 15 residues. Germline lookup yields CDR1 SGHAT and CDR2 FQNNGV. The CDR3 is CASTRPGQGALEQYF. CDR3 sequence (DNA): TGTGCCAGCACCAGACCGGGACAGGGGGCACTAGAGCAGTACTTC.

The chain has TRBV6-5 and TRBJ1-1; TRBD1 agrees at 7 bases. V lost 7 bases to trimming and J lost 4 bases; unmatched junction nucleotides: 6. The germline V gene encodes CDR1 MNHEY and CDR2 SVGAGI. The CDR3 covers 13 residues. CDR3 sequence reads: CASNKRQGTEAFF. CDR3 nucleotide sequence: TGTGCCAGCAACAAGCGACAGGGCACTGAAGCTTTCTTT.

The DNA for the CDR3 is TGTGCTAGTGGTTTCTCAGGGGTGAACACCGGGGAGCTGTTTTTT. Encoded protein: CASGFSGVNTGELFF. V gene TRBV12-5 combines with J gene TRBJ2-2, with D possibly being TRBD1 (6 bases). Germline V gene sequence: CDR1 LGHNT, CDR2 FRNRAP. This CDR3 has 15 amino acids. V lost 3 bases and J lost 1, with 9 bases in between.

This CDR3 is CASSARTVNSNQPQHF. CDR3 coding DNA: TGTGCCAGCAGCGCGCGGACAGTAAATAGCAATCAGCCCCAGCATTTT. The chain combines TRBV7-2 with TRBJ1-5; D might be TRBD1 (6 bases). The germline CDR1 and CDR2 sequences are SGHTA and FQGNSA. V was shortened by 5 bases and J by 0 bases, with 14 bases between the two germline ends. The CDR3 totals 16 residues.

This clone occurred once. V gene TRBV7-3 combines with J gene TRBJ2-7; 9 nucleotides align to TRBD2. This CDR3 contains 18 residues. Per the germline V gene, CDR1 is SGHTA and CDR2 is FQGTGA. The V and J ends lost 7 bases and 2 bases, in that order; junction bases with no gene match: 18. DNA of the CDR3: TGTGCCAGCACCATCATCGAAGGAGCGGGGGGAGTACCCTACGAGCAGTACTTC. Translated: CASTIIEGAGGVPYEQYF.

V gene TRBV14 combines with J gene TRBJ2-3, with D hard to call. Trimming shortened V by 4 bases and J by 0 bases, and 5 bases separated the two germline ends. The CDR3 contains 13 residues. Germline assignment: CDR1 SGHDN and CDR2 FVKESK. The CDR3 reads CASSLTSTDTQYF. CDR3 nucleotide sequence: TGTGCCAGCAGCCTGACTAGCACAGATACGCAGTATTTT.

V gene TRBV6-1 combines with J gene TRBJ1-5; D gene uncertain. CDR1 is MNHNS and CDR2 is SASEGT in the germline V gene. V was clipped by 1 base and J by 6 bases, with 10 bases between them. The length of the CDR3 is 14 residues. CDR3 region: CASSEEIAAQPQHF. CDR3 in DNA: TGTGCCAGCAGTGAAGAGATAGCGGCTCAGCCCCAGCATTTT.

V and J are TRBV27 and TRBJ1-2; the match to TRBD1 covers 9 bases. V was clipped by 6 bases and J by 7 bases; unmatched bases: 6. Germline V gives CDR1 MNHEY, CDR2 SMNVEV (reference sequence). The CDR3 length is 13 residues. CDR3: CASSWGTGSGYTF. The CDR3, as DNA: TGTGCCAGCAGCTGGGGGACAGGGAGTGGCTACACCTTC.

The genes are TRBV7-9 and TRBJ1-2; D uncertain. The CDR3 has 14 amino acids. The germline gives CDR1 SEHNR, CDR2 FQNEAQ (reference sequence). V lost 2 bases to trimming and J lost 3 bases, with 10 bases between them. The CDR3 is CASSLFERDYGYTF. In nucleotides, the CDR3 is TGTGCCAGCAGCTTATTCGAAAGAGACTATGGCTACACCTTC.

The rearrangement joins TRBV7-7 to TRBJ2-5; 10 nucleotides line up with TRBD1. This CDR3 comprises 16 residues. Germline values: CDR1 SSHAT, CDR2 FNYEAQ (reference sequence). The V segment lost 3 bases and the J segment 5 bases; nucleotides outside the gene matches: 9. The CDR3 region is CASSFRDRGFGETQYF. The CDR3 bases are TGTGCCAGCAGCTTCCGGGACAGGGGTTTTGGCGAGACCCAGTACTTC.

The count of this clone is one. Here the CDR3 reads CASSLKAGYTDTQYF. CDR3 sequence (DNA): TGTGCCAGCAGCTTAAAGGCGGGGTACACAGATACGCAGTATTTT. The J gene is TRBJ2-3, the V gene TRBV7-2; the D gene is possibly TRBD2 (6 bases). This CDR3 is built from 15 residues. The V end was cut by 2 bases, the J end by 2 bases, with 11 bases between. CDR1 and CDR2 (germline): SGHTA, FQGNSA.

This chain uses TRBV19 with TRBJ1-1, with a weak D call TRBD1 (5 bases). This CDR3 spans 17 amino acids. Per the germline V gene, CDR1 is LNHDA and CDR2 is SQIVND (reference sequence). The V end was cut by 10 bases, the J end by 1 base, with 25 bases between. The CDR3 reads CATQVGGNRVPNTEAFF. The CDR3 nucleotides are TGTGCCACCCAGGTCGGGGGGAATAGAGTTCCGAACACTGAAGCTTTCTTT.

The V gene is TRBV10-2, the J gene TRBJ2-3, with 8 bases that match TRBD2. Losses at the gene ends were 8 bases for V and 0 bases for J; bases not matched to a gene: 4. The CDR3 is made up of 14 amino acids. Germline lookup yields CDR1 WSHSY and CDR2 SAAADI. CDR3 sequence reads: CASRAGASTDTQYF. In DNA form, the CDR3 reads TGCGCCAGCCGAGCGGGGGCCAGCACAGATACGCAGTATTTT.

A remark on this clone: Germline is not matched at one junction end, which may reflect a read error. The chain combines TRBV5-1 with TRBJ2-2, with TRBD2 matching over 7 bases. From germline, CDR1 is SGHRS and CDR2 YFSETQ. The CDR3 spans 14 residues. The CDR3 coding sequence is TGCGCCAGCAGCCTCGGGACTACCACCGGGGAGCGCAATTTT. It codes for CASSLGTTTGERNF.

The V and J genes are TRBV27 and TRBJ2-7, with 12 bases identical to TRBD1. V lost 5 bases and J lost 0; bases outside the gene matches: 8. Germline CDR1 and CDR2: MNHEY and SMNVEV (reference sequence). The CDR3 length is 17 residues. This CDR3 reads CASSPRDRGRHSYEQYF. The CDR3, as DNA: TGTGCCAGCAGTCCCAGGGACAGGGGGCGACACTCCTACGAGCAGTACTTC.

The V and J genes are TRBV7-9 and TRBJ2-5; TRBD1 matches at 8 bases. Unmatched junction bases numbered 8, after V lost 4 bases and J lost 4 bases. The CDR3 is 15 residues long. Germline V gene sequence: CDR1 SEHNR, CDR2 FQNEAQ (reference sequence). The CDR3 bases are TGTGCCAGCAGCTACGTCGGACAGGGAAGAGAGACCCAGTACTTC. Protein: CASSYVGQGRETQYF.

The V call is TRBV19, the J call TRBJ1-3, with TRBD1 matching over 12 bases. The germline V gene encodes CDR1 LNHDA and CDR2 SQIVND (reference sequence). V was clipped by 7 bases and J by 7 bases; unmatched bases: 11. CDR3 length equals 16 residues. The CDR3 sequence: CASTPSGTGGRNTIYF. CDR3 sequence (DNA): TGTGCCAGTACTCCCAGTGGGACAGGGGGCAGGAACACCATATATTTT. Variable domain in full (rest from reference TRBV19 and TRBJ1-3): DGGITQSPKYLFRKEGQNVTLSCEQNLNHDAMYWYRQDPGQGLRLIYYSQIVNDFQKGDIAEGYSVSREKKESFPLTVTSAQKNPTAFYLCASTPSGTGGRNTIYFGEGSWLTVV.

The chain recombines TRBV7-8 with TRBJ1-2, with D possibly TRBD1 on 6 matching bases. Trimming shortened V by 1 base and J by 2 bases, and 17 bases separated the two germline ends. The CDR3 totals 17 residues. CDR1 is SGHVS and CDR2 is FQNEAQ in the germline V gene. This chain's CDR3 is CASSLEEGRGFNYGYTF. CDR3 DNA: TGTGCCAGCAGCTTAGAAGAGGGCAGGGGTTTCAACTATGGCTACACCTTC. The variable domain in full, with the rest retrieved from reference TRBV7-8 and TRBJ1-2, is GAGVSQSPRYKVAKRGQDVALRCDPISGHVSLFWYQQALGQGPEFLTYFQNEAQLDKSGLPSDRFFAERPEGSVSTLKIQRTQQEDSAVYLCASSLEEGRGFNYGYTFGSGTRLTVV.

J is TRBJ2-3 and V is TRBV4-1; 8 positions match TRBD2. V dropped 7 bases and J dropped 6; count of bases not matched to a gene: 12. The CDR3 is 15 residues long. Germline values: CDR1 MGHRA, CDR2 YSYEKL. For the CDR3, the DNA is TGCGCCAGCAAATTCCGGGAGGGCTTGGGTGATACGCAGTATTTT. Its protein product is CASKFREGLGDTQYF.

This chain joins TRBV5-6 and TRBJ2-7, with 11 bases matching TRBD2. V was pared by 5 bases and J by 7 bases, with 8 bases of the junction left unmatched. The CDR3 is 14 residues long. Looked up from germline, CDR1 is SGHDT and CDR2 is YYEEEE. This CDR3 reads CASSIAGGQVEQYF. The CDR3 DNA is TGTGCCAGCAGTATAGCGGGAGGGCAGGTGGAGCAGTACTTC. Looking up the rest from reference TRBV5-6 and TRBJ2-7 gives the full variable domain: DAGVTQSPTHLIKTRGQQVTLRCSPKSGHDTVSWYQQALGQGPQFIFQYYEEEERQRGNFPDRFSGHQFPNYSSELNVNALLLGDSALYLCASSIAGGQVEQYFGPGTRLTVT.

The chain uses TRBV25-1 and TRBJ2-3; the D gene is possibly TRBD2 (5 bases). The CDR3 spans 14 residues. Germline lookup yields CDR1 MGHDK and CDR2 SYGVNS. With 1 base removed from V and 6 bases from J, the gap between germline ends came to 11 bases. The CDR3 DNA sequence: TGTGCCAGCAGTGAATTGTTGGAGGAGGATACGCAGTATTTT. Its protein is CASSELLEEDTQYF.